The 4 T cell receptor beta chains below come from one sample, sequenced in a study of metastatic and nonmetastatic thyroid tumors. From the PCR reads, TCRdb re-called clones with MiXCR. Of roughly 18,000 clones listed, about a quarter are singletons. No patient received treatment before thyroid surgery. The sequenced sample consisted of tumor tissue. These receptor sequences come from a female donor with papillary thyroid cancer or a benign thyroid nodule (not recorded which). Some clones in this sample may be carry-over from other donors' samples.

This clone was seen at least ten times. This chain joins TRBV7-3 and TRBJ2-3; tentative D call: TRBD2 (5 bases). The CDR3 runs to 13 residues. V shed 0 bases and J shed 5 bases, with 6 bases lying between them. CDR1 and CDR2 from the germline V gene are SGHTA and FQGTGA. The CDR3 DNA is TGTGCCAGCAGCTTAACCGGGATAGATACGCAGTATTTT. Protein sequence: CASSLTGIDTQYF. Based on the CDR3 plus reference TRBV7-3 and TRBJ2-3, the full variable domain is GAGVSQTPSNKVTEKGKYVELRCDPISGHTALYWYRQSLGQGPEFLIYFQGTGAADDSGLPNDRFFAVRPEGSVSTLKIQRTERGDSAVYLCASSLTGIDTQYFGPGTRLTVL.

This clone is medium-sized by share. The chain couples TRBV11-2 to TRBJ2-6, with D perhaps being TRBD1 or TRBD2 (5 bases each). This CDR3 contains 17 residues. V was shortened by 7 bases and J by 0 bases, with 16 bases between the two germline ends. The germline V gene has CDR1 SGHAT and CDR2 FQNNGV. CDR3 protein: CASKLEGHTSGANVLTF. DNA of the CDR3: TGTGCCAGCAAACTAGAAGGACATACCTCTGGGGCCAACGTCCTGACTTTC.

This clone was seen at least ten times. The V call is TRBV4-1, the J call TRBJ1-1; D is ambiguous. Trimming cost V 0 bases and J 5 bases, with 7 bases left between them. This CDR3 is built from 13 residues. CDR1 is MGHRA and CDR2 is YSYEKL in the germline V gene. This CDR3 reads CASSQDRQTEAFF. The CDR3, as DNA: TGCGCCAGCAGCCAAGATCGGCAGACTGAAGCTTTCTTT.

The V and J genes are TRBV11-2 and TRBJ2-7, with 7 bases lining up with TRBD1. Germline CDR1 SGHAT, CDR2 FQNNGV. V gave up 4 bases and J gave up 3 bases; unmatched junction bases: 3. CDR3 length: 13 amino acids. The CDR3: CASSSGGYYEQYF. As DNA, the CDR3 is TGTGCCAGCAGCTCAGGGGGTTACTACGAGCAGTACTTC.